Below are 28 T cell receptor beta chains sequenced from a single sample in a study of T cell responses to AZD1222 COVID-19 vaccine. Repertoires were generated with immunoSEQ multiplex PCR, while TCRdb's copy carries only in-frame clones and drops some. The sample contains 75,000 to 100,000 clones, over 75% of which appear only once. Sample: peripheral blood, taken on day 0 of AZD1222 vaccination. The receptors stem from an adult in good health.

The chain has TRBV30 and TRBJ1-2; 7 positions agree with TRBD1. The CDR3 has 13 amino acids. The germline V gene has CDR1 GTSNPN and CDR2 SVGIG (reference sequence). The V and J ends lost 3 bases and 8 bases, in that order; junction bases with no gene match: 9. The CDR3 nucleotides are TGTGCCTGGAGCGTAAAGGGGGCGCGGGGCTACACCTTC. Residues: CAWSVKGARGYTF. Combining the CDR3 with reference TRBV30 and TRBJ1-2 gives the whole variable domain SQTIHQWPATLVQPVGSPLSLECTVEGTSNPNLYWYRQAAGRGLQLLFYSVGIGQISSEVPQNLSASRPQDRQFILSSKKLLLSDSGFYLCAWSVKGARGYTFGSGTRLTVV.

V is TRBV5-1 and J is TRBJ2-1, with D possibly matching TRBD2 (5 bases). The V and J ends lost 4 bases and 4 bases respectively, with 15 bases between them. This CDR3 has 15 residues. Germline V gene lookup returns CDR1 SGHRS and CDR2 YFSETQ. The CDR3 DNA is TGCGCCAGCAGCCGCCAGACGGGGAGTTACAATGAGCAGTTCTTC. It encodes CASSRQTGSYNEQFF.

The CDR3 DNA sequence: TGTGCCAGTAGTAGGCGCCGGGATCCACCCGAAGCTTTCTTT. Translation: CASSRRRDPPEAFF. The chain links TRBV19 to TRBJ1-1; D is undetermined. The germline V and J ends were trimmed by 4 bases and 8 bases, with 17 bases remaining between them. This CDR3 spans 14 amino acids. Per the germline V gene, CDR1 is LNHDA and CDR2 is SQIVND (reference sequence).

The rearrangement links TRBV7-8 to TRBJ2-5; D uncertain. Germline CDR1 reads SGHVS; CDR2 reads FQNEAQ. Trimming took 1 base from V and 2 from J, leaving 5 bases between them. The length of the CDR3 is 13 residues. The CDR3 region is CASSLDEQETQYF. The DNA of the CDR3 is TGTGCCAGCAGCTTAGACGAGCAAGAGACCCAGTACTTC.

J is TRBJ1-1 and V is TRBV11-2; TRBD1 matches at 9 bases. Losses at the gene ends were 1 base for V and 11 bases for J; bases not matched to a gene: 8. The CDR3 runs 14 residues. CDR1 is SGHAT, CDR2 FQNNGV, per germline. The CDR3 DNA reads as TGTGCCAGCAGCTTAGTCCCGGGACAGGGATTGGCTTTCTTT. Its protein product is CASSLVPGQGLAFF.

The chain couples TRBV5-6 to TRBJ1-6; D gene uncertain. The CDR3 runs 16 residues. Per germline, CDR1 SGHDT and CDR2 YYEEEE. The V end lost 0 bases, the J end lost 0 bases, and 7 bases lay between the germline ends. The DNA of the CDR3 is TGTGCCAGCAGCTTGGATCCAAGCTCCTATAATTCACCCCTCCACTTT. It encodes CASSLDPSSYNSPLHF.

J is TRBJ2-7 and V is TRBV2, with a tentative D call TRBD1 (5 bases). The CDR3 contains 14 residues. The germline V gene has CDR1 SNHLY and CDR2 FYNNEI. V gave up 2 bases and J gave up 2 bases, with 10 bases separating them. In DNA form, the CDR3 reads TGTGCCAGCAGTGAATTAAGGGGCCCCTACGAGCAGTACTTC. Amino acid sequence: CASSELRGPYEQYF.

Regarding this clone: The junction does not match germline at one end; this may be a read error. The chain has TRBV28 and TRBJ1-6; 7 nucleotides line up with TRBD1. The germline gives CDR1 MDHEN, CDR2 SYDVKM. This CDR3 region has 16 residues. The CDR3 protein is CASSSGQVSFNSPLHF. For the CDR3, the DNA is TGTGCCAGCAGTTCAGGACAGGTCTCCTTTAATTCACCCCTCCACTTT.

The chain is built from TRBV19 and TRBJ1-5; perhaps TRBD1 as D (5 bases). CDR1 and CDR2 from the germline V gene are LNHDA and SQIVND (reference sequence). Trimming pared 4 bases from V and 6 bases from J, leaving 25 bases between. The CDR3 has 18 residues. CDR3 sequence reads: CASSRVMGPRARSQPQHF. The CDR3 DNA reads TGTGCCAGTAGTAGGGTGATGGGGCCAAGAGCCCGGTCTCAGCCCCAGCATTTT.

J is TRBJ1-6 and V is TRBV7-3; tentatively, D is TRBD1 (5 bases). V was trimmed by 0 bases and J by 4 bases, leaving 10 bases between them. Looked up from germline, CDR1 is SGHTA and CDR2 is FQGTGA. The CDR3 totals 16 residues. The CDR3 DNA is TGTGCCAGCAGCTTAACGGGACTCAGTTATAATTCACCCCTCCACTTT. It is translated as CASSLTGLSYNSPLHF.

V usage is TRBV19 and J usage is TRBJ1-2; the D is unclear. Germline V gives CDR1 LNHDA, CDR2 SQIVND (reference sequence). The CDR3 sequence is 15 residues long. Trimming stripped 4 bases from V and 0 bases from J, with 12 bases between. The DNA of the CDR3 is TGTGCCAGTAGTACGAACGGAGTTCCTAACTATGGCTACACCTTC. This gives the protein CASSTNGVPNYGYTF.

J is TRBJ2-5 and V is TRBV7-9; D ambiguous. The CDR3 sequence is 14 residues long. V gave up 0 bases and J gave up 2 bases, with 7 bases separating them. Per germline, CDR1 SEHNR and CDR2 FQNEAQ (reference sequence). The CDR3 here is CASSLAGLQETQYF. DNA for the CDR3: TGTGCCAGCAGCTTAGCTGGGTTGCAAGAGACCCAGTACTTC.

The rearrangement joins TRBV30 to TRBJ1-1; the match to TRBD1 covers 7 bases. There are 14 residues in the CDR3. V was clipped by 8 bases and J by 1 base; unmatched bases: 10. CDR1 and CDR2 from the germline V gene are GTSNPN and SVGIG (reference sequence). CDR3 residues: CAGNRDRKNTEAFF. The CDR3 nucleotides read TGTGCCGGAAACCGGGACAGAAAGAACACTGAAGCTTTCTTT.

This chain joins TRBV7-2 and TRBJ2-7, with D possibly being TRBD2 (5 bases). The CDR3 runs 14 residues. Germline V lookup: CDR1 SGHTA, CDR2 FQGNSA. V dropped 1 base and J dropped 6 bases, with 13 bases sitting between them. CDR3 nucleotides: TGTGCCAGCAGCTTAGGCGAGGGCGGGCTCGAGCAGTACTTC. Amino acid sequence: CASSLGEGGLEQYF.

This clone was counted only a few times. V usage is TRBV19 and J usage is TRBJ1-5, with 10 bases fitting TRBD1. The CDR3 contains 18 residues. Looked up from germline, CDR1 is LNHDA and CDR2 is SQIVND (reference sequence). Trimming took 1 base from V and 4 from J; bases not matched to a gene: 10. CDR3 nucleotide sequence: TGTGCCAGTAGTATAGTCCTCGGGACAGGGGTCCTAAATCAGCCCCAGCATTTT. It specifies CASSIVLGTGVLNQPQHF.

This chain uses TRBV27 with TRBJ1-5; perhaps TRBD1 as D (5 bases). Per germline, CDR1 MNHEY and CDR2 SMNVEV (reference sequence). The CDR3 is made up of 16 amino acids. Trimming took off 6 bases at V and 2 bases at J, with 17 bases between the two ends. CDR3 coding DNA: TGTGCCAGCAGCCGAACGGCGGGGCCTGGCAATCAGCCCCAGCATTTT. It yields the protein CASSRTAGPGNQPQHF.

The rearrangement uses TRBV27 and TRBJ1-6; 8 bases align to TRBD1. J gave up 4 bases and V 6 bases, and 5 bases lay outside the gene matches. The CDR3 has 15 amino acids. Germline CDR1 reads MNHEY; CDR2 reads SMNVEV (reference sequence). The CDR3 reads CASRVDRAYNSPLHF. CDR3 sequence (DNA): TGTGCCAGCAGGGTGGACAGGGCTTATAATTCACCCCTCCACTTT.

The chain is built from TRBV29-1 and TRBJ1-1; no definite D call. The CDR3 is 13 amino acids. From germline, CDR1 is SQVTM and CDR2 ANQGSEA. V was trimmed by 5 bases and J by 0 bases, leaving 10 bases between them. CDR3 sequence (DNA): TGCAGCGTTTCTAAGGGCATGAACACTGAAGCTTTCTTT. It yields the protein CSVSKGMNTEAFF. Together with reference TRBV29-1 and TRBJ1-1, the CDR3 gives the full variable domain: SAVISQKPSRDICQRGTSLTIQCQVDSQVTMMFWYRQQPGQSLTLIATANQGSEATYESGFVIDKFPISRPNLTFSTLTVSNMSPEDSSIYLCSVSKGMNTEAFFGQGTRLTVV.

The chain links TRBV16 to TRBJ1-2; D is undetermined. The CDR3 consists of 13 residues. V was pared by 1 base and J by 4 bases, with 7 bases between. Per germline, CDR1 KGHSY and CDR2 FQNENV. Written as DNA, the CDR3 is TGTGCCAGCAGCCAATTGTGGGCCTATGGCTACACCTTC. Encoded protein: CASSQLWAYGYTF.

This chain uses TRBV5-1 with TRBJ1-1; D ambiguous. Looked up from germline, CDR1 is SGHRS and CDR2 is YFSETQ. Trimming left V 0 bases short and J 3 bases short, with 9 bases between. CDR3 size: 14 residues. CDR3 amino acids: CASSLVFSDTEAFF. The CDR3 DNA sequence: TGCGCCAGCAGCTTGGTCTTTTCGGACACTGAAGCTTTCTTT. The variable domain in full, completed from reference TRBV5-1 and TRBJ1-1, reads KAGVTQTPRYLIKTRGQQVTLSCSPISGHRSVSWYQQTPGQGLQFLFEYFSETQRNKGNFPGRFSGRQFSNSRSEMNVSTLELGDSALYLCASSLVFSDTEAFFGQGTRLTVV.

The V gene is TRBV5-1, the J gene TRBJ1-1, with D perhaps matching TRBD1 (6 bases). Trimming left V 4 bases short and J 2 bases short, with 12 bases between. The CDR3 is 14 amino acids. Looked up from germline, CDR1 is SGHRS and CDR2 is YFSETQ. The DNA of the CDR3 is TGCGCCAGCAGCCCCTCGGGACAAAACACTGAAGCTTTCTTT. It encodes CASSPSGQNTEAFF. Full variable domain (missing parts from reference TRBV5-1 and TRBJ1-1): KAGVTQTPRYLIKTRGQQVTLSCSPISGHRSVSWYQQTPGQGLQFLFEYFSETQRNKGNFPGRFSGRQFSNSRSEMNVSTLELGDSALYLCASSPSGQNTEAFFGQGTRLTVV.

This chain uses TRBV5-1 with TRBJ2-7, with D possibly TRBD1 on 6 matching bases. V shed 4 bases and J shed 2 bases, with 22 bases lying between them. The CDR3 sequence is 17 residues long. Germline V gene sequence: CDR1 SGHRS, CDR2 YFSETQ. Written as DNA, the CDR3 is TGCGCCAGCAGCCTTGACCCTTTAACAGGGTCCGCCTACGAGCAGTACTTC. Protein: CASSLDPLTGSAYEQYF.

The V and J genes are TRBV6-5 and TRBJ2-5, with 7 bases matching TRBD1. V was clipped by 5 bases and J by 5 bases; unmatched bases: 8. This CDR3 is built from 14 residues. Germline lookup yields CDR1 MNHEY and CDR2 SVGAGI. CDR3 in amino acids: CASSLRQGGETQYF. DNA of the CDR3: TGTGCCAGCAGTCTTCGACAGGGTGGCGAGACCCAGTACTTC.

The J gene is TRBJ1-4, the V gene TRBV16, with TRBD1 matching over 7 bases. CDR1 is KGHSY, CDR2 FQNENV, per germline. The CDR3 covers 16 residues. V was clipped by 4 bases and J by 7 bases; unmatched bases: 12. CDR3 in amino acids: CASSPSLTGMGEKLFF. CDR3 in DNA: TGTGCCAGCAGCCCTTCCCTGACAGGGATGGGTGAAAAACTGTTTTTT.

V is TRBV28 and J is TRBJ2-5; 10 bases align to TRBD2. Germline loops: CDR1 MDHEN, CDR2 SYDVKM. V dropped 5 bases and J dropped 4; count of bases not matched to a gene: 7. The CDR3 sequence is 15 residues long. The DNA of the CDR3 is TGTGCCAGCAGTCCCGAAGCGGGAGGGGTAGAGACCCAGTACTTC. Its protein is CASSPEAGGVETQYF.

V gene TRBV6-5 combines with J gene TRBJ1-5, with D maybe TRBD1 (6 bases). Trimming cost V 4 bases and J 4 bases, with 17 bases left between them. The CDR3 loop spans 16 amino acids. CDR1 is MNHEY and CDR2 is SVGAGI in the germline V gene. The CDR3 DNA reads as TGTGCCAGCAGTTCACTGTTTACAGGGAGGAATCAGCCCCAGCATTTT. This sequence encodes CASSSLFTGRNQPQHF.

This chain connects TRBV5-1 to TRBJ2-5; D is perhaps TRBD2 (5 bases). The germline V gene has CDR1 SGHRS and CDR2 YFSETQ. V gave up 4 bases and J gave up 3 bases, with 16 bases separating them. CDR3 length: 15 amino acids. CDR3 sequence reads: CASSRYRAAEETQYF. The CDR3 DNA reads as TGCGCCAGCAGCAGATATAGGGCAGCGGAAGAGACCCAGTACTTC.

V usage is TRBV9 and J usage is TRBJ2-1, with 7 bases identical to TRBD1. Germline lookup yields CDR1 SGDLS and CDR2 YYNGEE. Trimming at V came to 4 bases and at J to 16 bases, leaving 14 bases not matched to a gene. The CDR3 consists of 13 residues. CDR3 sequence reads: CASSSDRVTSQFF. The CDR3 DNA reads TGTGCCAGCAGCTCCGACAGGGTAACTTCCCAATTCTTC.